The following is a TCR beta chain sequence with its context. The data stem from a study of blood T cell repertoires in COVID-19. From germline, CDR1 is SEHNR and CDR2 FQNEAQ (reference sequence). The CDR3 runs 15 residues. V was clipped by 2 bases and J by 1 base, with 12 bases between them. Original analysis: Researchers report that nucleated cell counts were estimated from reference gene primer amplification. The method was immunoSEQ multiplex PCR; TCRdb's version includes in-frame clones alone and lacks a portion of them. V and J calls and clone size are copied from that table; D and trimming were computed from the DNA. The sample yields some 290,000 clones, about 90% seen once. Seattle's enrolled individuals joined amid active infection and were then monitored longitudinally.

This TCR was recovered from a woman aged 25 to 39 with COVID-19, enrolled during active disease. The chain couples TRBV7-9 to TRBJ2-7; tentatively, D is TRBD1 (5 bases). The sequenced sample consisted of peripheral blood. The CDR3: CASSLFQGISYEQYF. Written as DNA, the CDR3 is TGTGCCAGCAGCTTATTCCAGGGAATATCCTACGAGCAGTACTTC.